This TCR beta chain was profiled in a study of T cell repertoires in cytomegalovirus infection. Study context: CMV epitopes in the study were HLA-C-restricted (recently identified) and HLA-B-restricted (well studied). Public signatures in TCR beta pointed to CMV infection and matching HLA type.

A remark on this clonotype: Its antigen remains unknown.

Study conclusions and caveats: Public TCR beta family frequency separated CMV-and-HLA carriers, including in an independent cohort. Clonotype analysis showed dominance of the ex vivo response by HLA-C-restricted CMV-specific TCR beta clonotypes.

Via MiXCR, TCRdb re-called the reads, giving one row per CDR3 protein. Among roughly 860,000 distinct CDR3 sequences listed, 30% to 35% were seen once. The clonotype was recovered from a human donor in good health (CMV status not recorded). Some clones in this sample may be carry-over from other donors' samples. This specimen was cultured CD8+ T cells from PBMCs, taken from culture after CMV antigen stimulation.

For the CDR3, the DNA is TGTGCCAGCAGTTACATTTGGACAGGGGATGGAGAGACCCAGTACTTC. As protein: CASSYIWTGDGETQYF. The J gene is TRBJ2-5, the V gene TRBV6-5; 9 positions match TRBD1. The CDR3 totals 16 residues. Trimming at V came to 2 bases and at J to 4 bases, leaving 8 bases not matched to a gene. Germline loops: CDR1 MNHEY, CDR2 SVGAGI.